The entry below gives a single T cell receptor (beta chain) sequence along with its context. This specimen includes other DNA sequences encoding the same CDR3. Clones were read by immunoSEQ multiplex PCR, and TCRdb kept only the in-frame ones, dropping some. The repertoire holds about 150,000 clones, with over 60% as singletons. The entry originates in a study of blood T cell repertoires in COVID-19. Germline V gives CDR1 GTSNPN, CDR2 SVGIG (reference sequence). The CDR3 has 14 amino acids. The ends were cut back, 0 bases at V and 4 bases at J, with 12 bases in the middle. The clonotype was recovered from a woman of 80 years or more with acute or convalescent COVID-19. Sequencing used peripheral blood. The chain combines TRBV30 with TRBJ1-1; possible D gene TRBD1, 5 bases. The CDR3 DNA reads as TGTGCCTGGAGTGTACTCCAGGGTGGCACTGAAGCTTTCTTT. It codes for CAWSVLQGGTEAFF.